This T cell receptor (beta chain) originates from a study of blood T cell repertoires in COVID-19 (dated by TCRdb to about 2020). Broadly, across the study: Samples from collaborators originated in the United States, Italy and Spain and spanned both the acute and convalescent phases of COVID-19. The material from the prospective study consisted of cDNA or gDNA derived from T cells, B-cell-depleted T cells, or PBMCs. Subjects who had been exposed to COVID-19, were actively infected with it, or had recovered from it provided the deeply sampled blood TCRbeta repertoires that made up the dataset. The repertoires were released in a freely available public database intended as a resource for research on the immune response to SARS-CoV-2. Samples came from the ongoing ImmuneRACE study (first 160 participants) plus 1,254 subjects from 6 global collaborators. The sample metadata nearly always contained a de-identified subject ID, COVID-19 status, age in years and sex. HLA class I and class II types, where available, came from metadata supplied by the sample provider rather than from assay-based typing. Here is what the overall study found, with its caveats: Clinical and demographic metadata were provided uncurated, with the amount varying by source and participant.

TCRbeta CDR3 regions were amplified from genomic DNA using the immunoSEQ Assay, a bias-controlled multiplex PCR. In the authors' own workflow: The number of nucleated cells in each sample was estimated by amplification of reference gene primers within the assay. To quantify the absolute abundance of each unique TCRbeta CDR3 rearrangement, sequence reads were collapsed and filtered. For each sample, productive Simpson clonality was calculated by taking the square root of Simpson's diversity index across productive rearrangements. Entries here come from immuneACCESS through TCRdb and include only in-frame sequences with V and J called. Some clones fail to appear in such tables; in the studies checked, an unresolved V gene covers under half of the shortfall, and the cause of the remainder is unknown. Clonal size and the V and J genes are those of that table, whereas D and trimming came from the DNA. Across this sample there are 200,000 or so clones, with 75% to 90% seen only once. More than 3.5% of the sample lies in the top ten.

Participants in the prospective study were enrolled through a virtual design, were aged 18 to 89 years, and lived in 20 to 30 United States geographic areas. Cohort assignment in the prospective study relied on participant-reported clinical history from a screening survey and a study questionnaire. In the prospective study, mobile phlebotomists collected whole blood, serum and a nasopharyngeal or oropharyngeal swab from each participant. Prospective study participants could optionally give additional blood draws and questionnaires over an approximately 2-month period. Before DNA extraction, prospective study blood samples were shipped either frozen or at room temperature. About this clone itself: Its antigen remains unidentified. Base qualities are not recorded, but no much larger clone differs from it by a single base.

Deletion took 6 bases off V and 4 bases off J, with a span of 10 bases between the germline ends. From cysteine to phenylalanine, the CDR3 is 12 amino acids long. CDR3 DNA only is kept here, 36 bases in frame from base 1. The germline V gene supplies CDR1 MNHEY and CDR2 SVGAGI. The chain uses TRBV6-5 and TRBJ2-7, and perhaps TRBD1 as D gene, on 5 matching bases. The receptor comes from a woman aged 35 to 49 with acute COVID-19. The sample comprised PBMCs or T cells enriched from blood (not recorded which). The CDR3: CASRAGSYEQYF. In nucleotides, the sequence is TGTGCCAGCAGAGCAGGGTCTTACGAGCAGTACTTC.